This T cell receptor (beta chain) was identified in a study of beta chain features in type 1 diabetes. Concerning this clone itself: Its antigen is unidentified.

What was sequenced were expressed TCRB transcripts, since all of the isolated RNA had been reverse transcribed. Mean read depth for naive, central memory and regulatory T cell samples was some 3.8 million reads. The data were produced by immunoSEQ multiplex PCR, yet TCRdb's version contains in-frame clones alone and is incomplete. The sample carries about 620,000 clones, 15% recorded once. Study-wide points: Diminished insertions and augmented deletions at VDJ junctions characterized type 1 diabetes patients.

The TCR sequence derives from a man between 18 and 29 years old in good health. Source material: naive CD4+ T cells from blood.

The CDR3 spells CASRAVHTEAFF. The CDR3 bases are TGTGCCAGCAGAGCGGTACACACTGAAGCTTTCTTT. V is TRBV2 and J is TRBJ1-1; the D is unclear. The CDR3 is 12 amino acids. V was cut by 6 bases and J by 3 bases, with 8 bases left in between. Germline V gene lookup returns CDR1 SNHLY and CDR2 FYNNEI.